This T cell receptor (beta chain) was documented in a study of vaccination and CD4 T cells after COVID-19. The sample's treatment: roughly 11-day PBMC culture with coronavirus spike peptide pools or control peptides (ViraFEST assay). The V and J ends lost 3 bases and 11 bases respectively, with 11 bases between them. This CDR3 is built from 13 residues. Germline loops: CDR1 LNHDA, CDR2 SQIVND (reference sequence). An Oncomine TCR Beta short-read assay was used to sequence the DNA from cultured CD4+ T cells. TCRdb passed the PCR reads through MiXCR, listing each CDR3 protein once. The sample shows 20,000 to 25,000 distinct CDR3 sequences, around half of them seen only once. For this clonotype: Its specificity is unknown.

This chain joins TRBV19 and TRBJ1-6, with D uncertain. What was sequenced was CD4+ T cells from blood, cultured in vitro. The clonotype was recovered from a human donor who had recovered from COVID-19. The CDR3 reads CASSMGGVAPLHF. The CDR3 bases are TGTGCCAGTAGTATGGGCGGGGTGGCACCCCTCCACTTT.